This T cell receptor (beta chain) was sequenced for a study of chemoradiotherapy in HPV16-positive cancers. Repertoires were generated with immunoSEQ multiplex PCR, while TCRdb's copy carries only in-frame clones and drops some. The sample has some 14,000 clones; almost 90% are singletons. The J segment lost 5 bases and the V segment lost 3 bases, leaving 6 bases of the junction unmatched. Germline CDR1 reads MGHRA; CDR2 reads YSYEKL. There are 14 residues in the CDR3. The rearrangement links TRBV4-1 to TRBJ2-7; 8 nucleotides match TRBD1. The sequence was collected from a human donor with HPV-associated anogenital cancer. This specimen was blood, taken from a patient who underwent chemoradiotherapy. The CDR3 region is CASSHGQGRNEQYF. The CDR3 region has the DNA TGCGCCAGCAGCCATGGACAGGGCCGGAACGAGCAGTACTTC.